One TCR beta chain is described in this entry. Other DNA sequences in the sample encode the same CDR3. Germline V CDR1 and CDR2: SEHNR, FQNEAQ (reference sequence). The CDR3 runs to 14 residues. The trim removed 1 base at V and 5 bases at J, leaving 5 bases unmatched. These data are taken from a study of blood T cell repertoires in COVID-19. Study summary: Donors in the United States, Italy and Spain gave samples during acute or convalescent COVID-19. Nucleic acid was either cDNA or gDNA, and it came from T cells, B-cell-depleted T cells, or PBMCs.

Original handling: From reference gene primer amplification, estimates of nucleated cell counts were derived. Sequenced by immunoSEQ multiplex PCR; TCRdb stores in-frame clones only, minus some. Clone size and V and J calls were adopted from that table, with D and trimming inferred from the DNA. Found here are tens of thousands of clones, 70% to 90% of them singletons; the top ten hold roughly an eighth. The TCR originated in a human donor in a cohort sampled during active COVID-19. The V and J genes are TRBV7-9 and TRBJ2-7; TRBD2 agrees at 7 bases. Sample: peripheral blood. The CDR3 loop is CASSLGGGPHEQYF. The CDR3 DNA is TGTGCCAGCAGCTTAGGGGGGGGTCCCCACGAGCAGTACTTC.